The sequence of this TCR beta chain was determined in a study of vaccination and CD4 T cells after COVID-19 (dated 2022 in TCRdb). The study in broad terms: SARS-CoV-2 positivity had been established in the convalescent patients by nasal swab PCR, and mild disease was recorded in eight to ten of these patients and severe disease in one. The convalescent cohort comprised six males and four females, including two Hispanic individuals, seven Caucasians, two Asians and one multiracial person. Each participant got two doses of either the Pfizer-BioNTech BNT162b2 vaccine (n=8) or the Moderna mRNA-1273 vaccine (n=2). Post-COVID blood samples were collected from convalescent patients a median of approximately 93 days after diagnosis, with a range of about 35 to 170 days. Post-vaccine blood samples were obtained a median of approximately 74 days after the second vaccine dose, with a range of 14 to 241 days. Culture stimuli were overlapping spike peptide pools from SARS-CoV-2 and from the common cold coronaviruses HCoV-NL63, HCoV-OC43 and HCoV-229E. As controls, cultures received a CEFX viral epitope pool (the positive control), an HIV-1 Nef peptide pool (the negative control), or no peptide at all. In roughly 11 COVID-19 convalescent patients and a handful of infection-naive healthy vaccine recipients, the spike-specific CD4+ TCR repertoire before mRNA vaccination was compared with the repertoire after mRNA vaccination. Points the paper makes about the study in general: In convalescent patients, nearly all vaccine-specific clones (304 of 307) were found to be mono-reactive for SARS-CoV-2 spike rather than cross-reactive with common cold coronaviruses. Among the post-vaccine SARS-CoV-2-reactive clones in convalescent patients, a median approximately 90% showed up only after vaccination, which suggests vaccine-specific priming. Although the median number of SARS-CoV-2-reactive clonotypes went up from roughly 20 after infection to approximately 40 after vaccination, the increase was not significant. The number of convalescent patients in the study was relatively small, and the study did not examine early timepoints following natural infection.

Including cysteine and phenylalanine, the CDR3 has 14 amino acids. Here the CDR3 DNA is all that survives: 42 bases in frame from base 1. Trimming takes 6 bases from V and 0 bases from J, and the germline ends sit 12 bases apart. Per the germline V gene, MNHNS is the CDR1 and SASEGT is the CDR2. A word on this clonotype: The antigen it recognizes is unknown. There are no base qualities to consult, and no much larger clone falls within one base.

This specimen's treatment or condition label, interpreted: roughly nine-day PBMC culture with coronavirus spike peptide pools or control peptides (ViraFEST assay). The ViraFEST assay, used in the study, expanded antigen-specific T cells with peptide pools and then identified the expanded clonotypes through TCR sequencing. The positive SARS-CoV-2 PCR tests of the convalescent patients were dated from March to December 2020, before the Alpha, Beta and Delta variants emerged in the United States. Each well held two million PBMCs cultured with 10 ug/ml peptide pools in IMDM containing approximately 5% human AB serum and approximately 10 IU/ml IL-2. Half of the culture medium was replaced with fresh IL-2-containing medium on days 3 and 7. CD4+ T cells were isolated after roughly 9 days of culture through negative selection using the EasySep CD4+ T cell isolation kit. Ficoll-Paque Plus gradient centrifugation was used to isolate PBMCs from whole blood, and the isolated PBMCs were then either used fresh or cryopreserved at -140C. In general, triplicate wells were set up for every culture condition.

The library came from PCR. DNA from cultured CD4+ T cells underwent TCR sequencing with the Oncomine TCR Beta short-read assay at the Johns Hopkins FTIC core. The QIAamp micro DNA kit was used to extract genomic DNA from the cultured CD4+ T cells. Oncomine TCR Beta libraries from cultured CD4+ T cells were pooled with unique dual indexes and sequenced on an Illumina iSeq 100. The source study handled its data this way. Non-productive sequences were removed, and CDR3s that did not start with C, did not end with F or W, or were shorter than 7 amino acids were discarded. Antigen-specific clonotypes were identified using the MANAFEST web application through comparison of peptide-stimulated wells with reference and other culture wells. For a clone to be called positive, the clone needed an FDR below 0.05, an odds ratio above 5, and a productive frequency above 0.1% in at least two of three replicate wells. Cross-reactive clonotypes were defined as significantly expanded in both SARS-CoV-2 spike wells and at least one common cold coronavirus spike condition. Similarity between CDR3 sequences was evaluated in R version 3.6.1 using Levenshtein distances (stringdist) and unrooted phylogenetic trees (ape). TCRdb's own reprocessing of the public reads used fastp at Q25 and MiXCR and kept productive beta chains. Rows are unified per CDR3 protein, each entry keeping the most common DNA and genes. The V and J calls and clone size come from TCRdb's table, not from the authors' own analysis. The sample data list 15,000 or so distinct CDR3 sequences, and over 65% of these were observed just once. Approximately 10% of the sample is held by the ten biggest clonotypes.

Input material: CD4+ T cells from blood, cultured in vitro. The sequence was obtained from a human donor who had recovered from COVID-19. The chain uses TRBV6-1 and TRBJ2-7; the best D guess is TRBD1, with 5 bases matching. The sequenced DNA: TGTGCCAGCAGCCGTTTTGACAGCTCCTACGAGCAGTACTTC. The translation is CASSRFDSSYEQYF.